These T cell receptor beta chains were read from a single sample in a study of control samples from healthy donors and cancer patients. Repertoires were generated with immunoSEQ multiplex PCR, while TCRdb's copy carries only in-frame clones and drops some. The sample has tens of thousands of clones, 65% to 90% seen once. What was sequenced was blood. These receptors came from a man aged 35 to 55 in good health. CDR3s include the opening cysteine and the closing phenylalanine or tryptophan. Each record gives: D gene, V gene, J gene, clone size, CDR3 DNA, CDR3 protein. D genes are given only for firm matches. Clone size is stated in some rows and not others, as once, few, many or a class when expanded.

>TRBD2|TRBV10-3|TRBJ2-3|.
TGTGCCATCAGTGGGACTAGCGGCACAGATACGCAGTATTTT
CAISGTSGTDTQYF
>TRBD1|TRBV7-9|TRBJ1-6|.
TGTGCCAGCAGCTCCCAGGGGGAATATTCACCCCTCCACTTT
CASSSQGEYSPLHF
>.|TRBV30|TRBJ1-2|.
TGTGCCTGGAGTGCCGGGGGGCGAGCCTGGGGCTACACCTTC
CAWSAGGRAWGYTF
>.|TRBV7-3|TRBJ1-1|.
TGTGCCAGCAGCTTAAGACAGACCACTGAAGCTTTCTTT
CASSLRQTTEAFF
>.|TRBV7-9|TRBJ1-1|medium-sized
TGTGCCAGCAGCTTAGGGGATCGGGGTCCTGAAGCTTTCTTT
CASSLGDRGPEAFF
>TRBD1|TRBV7-2|TRBJ1-6|.
TGTGCCAGCAGCTGGACAGGGAGCTCCTATAATTCACCCCTCCACTTT
CASSWTGSSYNSPLHF
>.|TRBV5-4|TRBJ1-2|few
TGTGCCAGCAGCGCGATGGGCAGTAACTATGGCTACACCTTC
CASSAMGSNYGYTF
>TRBD1|TRBV19|TRBJ1-2|.
TGTGCCAGTCATGGGACAGCGCAAACTAATGGCTACACCTTC
CASHGTAQTNGYTF
>.|TRBV4-1|TRBJ2-7|.
TGCGCCAGCAGCCACCCCGCGGGTACCTACGAGCAGTACTTC
CASSHPAGTYEQYF
>.|TRBV6-5|TRBJ2-7|.
TGTGCCAGCAGGGGGACTCCCGGTAAGCAGTACTTC
CASRGTPGKQYF
>.|TRBV29-1|TRBJ1-1|.
TGCAGCGCAGGGGCCGGGGTAGCTGAAGCTTTCTTT
CSAGAGVAEAFF
>.|TRBV6-4|TRBJ2-1|.
TGTGCCAGCAGTGACTTAGCGGAAAGCTCCTACAATGAGCAGTTCTTC
CASSDLAESSYNEQFF
>.|TRBV25-1|TRBJ2-7|.
TGTGCCAGCCGATCTATAGAGCGCGGCTACGAGCAGTACTTC
CASRSIERGYEQYF
>.|TRBV4-3|TRBJ1-6|once
TGCGCCAGCAGCGCTAGGGGGGACAACTCCAATTCACCCCTCCACTTT
CASSARGDNSNSPLHF
>.|TRBV18|TRBJ1-5|.
TGTGCCAGCTCACCACAAAGGGGGAATCAGCCCCAGCATTTT
CASSPQRGNQPQHF
>TRBD1|TRBV6-6|TRBJ1-5|.
TGTGCCAGCAGTCATAACCCCGGGACAGGTCCTAATCAGCCCCAGCATTTT
CASSHNPGTGPNQPQHF
>TRBD2|TRBV5-1|TRBJ2-3|.
TGCGCCAGCAGCTTGGTCGGGACTAGTATTACACATACGCAGTATTTT
CASSLVGTSITHTQYF
>.|TRBV4-3|TRBJ1-2|.
TGCGCCAGCAGCCAAGACGGAGGCGTTCTCACCTTC
CASSQDGGVLTF
>TRBD1|TRBV10-3|TRBJ1-2|.
TGTGCCATCAGTAACAGGGGAGCTGGCTATGGCTACACCTTC
CAISNRGAGYGYTF
>.|TRBV5-1|TRBJ2-1|.
TGCGCCAGCAGCTCAACAACGAGCTCCTACAATGAGCAGTTCTTC
CASSSTTSSYNEQFF
>.|TRBV9|TRBJ1-1|.
TGTGCCAGCAGCCCCGGAGGGGGGCGGCAGGGCACTGAAGCTTTCTTT
CASSPGGGRQGTEAFF
>.|TRBV19|TRBJ2-5|.
TGTGCCAGTAGCTTCCTAAATGGGAAAGAGACCCAGTACTTC
CASSFLNGKETQYF
>TRBD1|TRBV7-8|TRBJ2-3|.
TGTGCCAGCAGTCCAAGAGGACAGGGGGCAACAGATACGCAGTATTTT
CASSPRGQGATDTQYF
>TRBD1|TRBV24-1|TRBJ2-1|.
TGTGCCACCAGTGACCGGACAGGGATCTACAATGAGCAGTTCTTC
CATSDRTGIYNEQFF
>TRBD1|TRBV7-7|TRBJ2-3|few
TGTGCCAGCAGCTATGGGGACAGTAGCACAGATACGCAGTATTTT
CASSYGDSSTDTQYF
>.|TRBV6-1|TRBJ2-4|.
TGTGCCAGCAGTGTAGTTAAGGGATTGGTTACAGCCAAAAACATTCAGTACTTC
CASSVVKGLVTAKNIQYF
>TRBD1|TRBV6-2/TRBV6-3|TRBJ1-1|once
TGTGCCAGCAGTTATGACAGGGTGACTGAAGCTTTCTTT
CASSYDRVTEAFF
>TRBD2|TRBV10-2|TRBJ2-5|.
TGCGCCAGCAGTGATCTCATAGCGGGAGGGCCTCAAGAGACCCAGTACTTC
CASSDLIAGGPQETQYF
>TRBD1|TRBV7-9|TRBJ1-1|.
TGTGCCAGCAGCTTGTCAGGGGGCGAGGCAATGAACACTGAAGCTTTCTTT
CASSLSGGEAMNTEAFF
>.|TRBV11-2|TRBJ2-1|.
TGTGCCAGCAGCTTAGATGAAGCGGGACAGCCTTACAATGAGCAGTTCTTC
CASSLDEAGQPYNEQFF
>TRBD2|TRBV6-4|TRBJ2-5|.
TGTGCCAGCAGCGAGCGGGGGGGCGACGAGACCCAGTACTTC
CASSERGGDETQYF
>TRBD2|TRBV9|TRBJ2-3|.
TGTGCCAGCAGCGTAGAGGAGCGGGGGGGCCGATTCGGGTCAGATACGCAGTATTTT
CASSVEERGGRFGSDTQYF
>.|TRBV29-1|TRBJ1-2|.
TGCAGCGTTGAAGAATGGGGTCGGGACGGACGAGGCTATGGCTACACCTTC
CSVEEWGRDGRGYGYTF
>TRBD1|TRBV5-5|TRBJ1-4|.
TGTGCCAGCAGCTTGACCCGACAGGGGGGCGAAAAACTGTTTTTT
CASSLTRQGGEKLFF
>.|TRBV27|TRBJ2-7|.
TGTGCCAGCAGTCCCGCCGGGTCTCCAACCGGGGAGCAGTACTTC
CASSPAGSPTGEQYF